This T cell receptor beta chain was recovered during a study of blood T cell repertoires in COVID-19 (TCRdb year 2020). Study-wide context: Collaborator samples came from the United States, Italy and Spain and covered acute and convalescent phases of COVID-19. The material from the prospective study consisted of cDNA or gDNA derived from T cells, B-cell-depleted T cells, or PBMCs. The dataset comprised deeply sampled blood TCRbeta repertoires from subjects exposed to, actively infected with, or recovered from COVID-19. The repertoires were released in a freely available public database meant as a resource for research on the immune response to SARS-CoV-2. The samples were drawn from two sources: the first 160 participants of the ongoing ImmuneRACE study, and about 1,300 subjects contributed by 6 global collaborators. A de-identified subject ID, COVID-19 status, age in years and sex were almost always included in the sample metadata. HLA class I and class II types, where available, came from metadata supplied by the sample provider rather than from assay-based typing. The research as a whole found: The amount of clinical and demographic metadata varied by source and participant and was provided uncurated.

Concerning this clone: There is no known antigen for this receptor. Within one base of it there is no much larger clone, and no base qualities were kept.

Each collaborating institution followed its own protocols to collect whole blood in K2EDTA tubes. For TCRbeta analysis, collaborators shipped samples in one of three forms: frozen whole blood, isolated PBMCs, or DNA extracted from either of those sample types. The germline V gene specifies MGHRA as CDR1 and YSYEKL as CDR2. V and J are truncated by 1 base and 2 bases respectively, leaving an intervening sequence of 8 bases. The CDR3 contains 14 residues, cysteine and phenylalanine counted. This entry keeps only the CDR3 DNA: 42 bases, framed from base 1. TCRbeta CDR3 regions were amplified from genomic DNA by means of the immunoSEQ Assay, a bias-controlled multiplex PCR. The study's own analysis went as follows. Nucleated cell counts per sample were estimated from amplification of reference gene primers within the assay. Sequence reads were collapsed and filtered to measure the absolute abundance of every unique TCRbeta CDR3 rearrangement. Productive Simpson clonality was computed per sample as the square root of Simpson's diversity index over productive rearrangements. What TCRdb holds here is the immuneACCESS table cut down to in-frame rearrangements. Part of the clones is not present; checked against another copy, under half of the missing clones reflect an unresolved V gene, and the others are unexplained. The D gene and trimming were derived from the DNA, and the V and J assignments and clone size from that table. Recorded for this sample are over 300,000 clones; about four fifths of them occurred a single time. Of the sample, roughly 1.2% falls within the top ten clones.

The specimen was peripheral blood. The sequence came from a woman aged 50 to 60 with acute or convalescent COVID-19. The chain links TRBV4-1 with TRBJ1-2; no D segment can be confidently identified. The sequence in DNA is TGCGCCAGCAGCCAAGGTGTCACAAACTATGGCTACACCTTC. Its translation reads: CASSQGVTNYGYTF.